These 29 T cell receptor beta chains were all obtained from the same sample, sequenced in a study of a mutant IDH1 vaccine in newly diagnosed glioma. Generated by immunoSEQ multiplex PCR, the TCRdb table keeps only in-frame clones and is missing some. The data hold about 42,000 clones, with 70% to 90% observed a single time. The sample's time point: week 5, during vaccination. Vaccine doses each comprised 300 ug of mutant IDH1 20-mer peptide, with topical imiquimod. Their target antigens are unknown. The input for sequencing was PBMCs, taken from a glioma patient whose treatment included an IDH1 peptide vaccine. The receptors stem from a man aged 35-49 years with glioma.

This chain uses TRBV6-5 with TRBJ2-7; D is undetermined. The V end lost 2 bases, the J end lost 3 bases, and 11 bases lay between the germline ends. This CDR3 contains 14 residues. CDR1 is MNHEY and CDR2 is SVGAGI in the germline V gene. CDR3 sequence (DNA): TGTGCCAGCAGTTACCAGGCAGCTCACTACGAGCAGTACTTC. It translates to CASSYQAAHYEQYF.

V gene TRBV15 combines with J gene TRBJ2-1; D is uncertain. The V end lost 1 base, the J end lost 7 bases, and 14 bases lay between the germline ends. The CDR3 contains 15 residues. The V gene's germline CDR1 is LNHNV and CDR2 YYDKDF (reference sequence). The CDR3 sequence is CATSRAGSVINEQFF. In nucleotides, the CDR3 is TGTGCCACCAGCAGAGCCGGCAGCGTGATAAATGAGCAGTTCTTC.

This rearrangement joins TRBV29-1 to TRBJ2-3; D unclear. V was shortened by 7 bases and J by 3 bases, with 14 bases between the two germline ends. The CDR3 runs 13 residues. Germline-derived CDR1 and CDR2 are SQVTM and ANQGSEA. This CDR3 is CSARPVVTDTQYF. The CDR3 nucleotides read TGCAGCGCCCGCCCCGTTGTTACAGATACGCAGTATTTT.

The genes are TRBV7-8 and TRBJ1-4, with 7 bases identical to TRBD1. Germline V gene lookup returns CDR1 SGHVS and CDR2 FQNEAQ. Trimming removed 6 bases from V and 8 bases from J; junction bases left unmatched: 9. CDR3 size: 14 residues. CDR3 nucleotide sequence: TGTGCCAGCAGTTACCGCAGGGGGGACGAAAAACTGTTTTTT. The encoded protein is CASSYRRGDEKLFF.

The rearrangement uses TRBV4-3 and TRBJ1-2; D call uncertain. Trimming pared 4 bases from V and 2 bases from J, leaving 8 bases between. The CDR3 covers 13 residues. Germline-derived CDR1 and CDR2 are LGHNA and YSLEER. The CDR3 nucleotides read TGCGCCAGCAGCCGCGGGCGGAACTATGGCTACACCTTC. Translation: CASSRGRNYGYTF.

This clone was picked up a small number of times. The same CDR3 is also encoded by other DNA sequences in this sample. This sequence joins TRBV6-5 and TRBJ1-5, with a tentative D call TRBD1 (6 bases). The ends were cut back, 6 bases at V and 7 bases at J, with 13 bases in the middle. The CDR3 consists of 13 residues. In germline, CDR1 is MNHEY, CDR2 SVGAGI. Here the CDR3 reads CASSPQGGQPQHF. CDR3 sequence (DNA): TGTGCCAGCAGCCCACAGGGAGGACAGCCCCAGCATTTT.

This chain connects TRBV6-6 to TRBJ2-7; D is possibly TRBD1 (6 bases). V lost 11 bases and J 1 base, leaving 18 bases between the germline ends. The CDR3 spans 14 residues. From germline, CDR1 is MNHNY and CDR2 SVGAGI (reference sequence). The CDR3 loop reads CAARRDTPSYEQYF. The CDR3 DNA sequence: TGTGCCGCACGTAGGGACACGCCATCCTACGAGCAGTACTTC.

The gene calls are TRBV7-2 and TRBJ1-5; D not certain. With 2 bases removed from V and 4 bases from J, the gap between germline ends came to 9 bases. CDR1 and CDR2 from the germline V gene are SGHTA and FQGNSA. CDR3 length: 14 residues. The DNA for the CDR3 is TGTGCCAGCAGCTTAATGATCGGGAATCAGCCCCAGCATTTT. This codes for CASSLMIGNQPQHF. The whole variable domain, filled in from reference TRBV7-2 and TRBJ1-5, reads GAGVSQSPSNKVTEKGKDVELRCDPISGHTALYWYRQSLGQGLEFLIYFQGNSAPDKSGLPSDRFSAERTGGSVSTLTIQRTQQEDSAVYLCASSLMIGNQPQHFGDGTRLSIL.

CDR3 amino acids: CAGSRSGKGYEQYF. The CDR3 nucleotides are TGTGCCGGAAGCCGTAGCGGGAAAGGGTACGAGCAGTACTTC. The chain recombines TRBV6-1 with TRBJ2-7; TRBD2 agrees at 8 bases. This CDR3 is 14 amino acids long. CDR1 and CDR2 (germline): MNHNS, SASEGT. V gave up 11 bases and J gave up 4 bases; unmatched junction bases: 13.

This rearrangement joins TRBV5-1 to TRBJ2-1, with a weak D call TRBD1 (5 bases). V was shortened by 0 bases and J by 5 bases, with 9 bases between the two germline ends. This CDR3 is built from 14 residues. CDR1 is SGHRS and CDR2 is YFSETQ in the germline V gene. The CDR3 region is CASSLEGDHNEQFF. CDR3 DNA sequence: TGCGCCAGCAGCTTGGAAGGGGATCACAATGAGCAGTTCTTC.

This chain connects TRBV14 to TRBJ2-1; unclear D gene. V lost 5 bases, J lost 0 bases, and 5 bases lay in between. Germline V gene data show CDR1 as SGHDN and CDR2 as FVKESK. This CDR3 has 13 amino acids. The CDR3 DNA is TGTGCCAGCAGCAGGTTCTCCTACAATGAGCAGTTCTTC. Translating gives CASSRFSYNEQFF.

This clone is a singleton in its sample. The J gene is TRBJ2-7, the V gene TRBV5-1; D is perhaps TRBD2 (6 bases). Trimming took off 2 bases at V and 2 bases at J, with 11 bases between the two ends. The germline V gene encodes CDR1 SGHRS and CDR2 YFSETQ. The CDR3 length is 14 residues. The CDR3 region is CASSFLAPTYEQYF. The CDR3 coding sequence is TGCGCCAGCAGCTTCCTAGCGCCAACCTACGAGCAGTACTTC.

In DNA form, the CDR3 reads TGTGCCAGCAGCTTTAGGTTTAGCGGTTACGAGCAGTACTTC. Translating gives CASSFRFSGYEQYF. The chain joins TRBV5-5 to TRBJ2-7, with D perhaps matching TRBD2 (6 bases). Germline CDR1 SGHKS, CDR2 YYEKEE (reference sequence). The CDR3 runs 14 residues. Deletions cut 2 bases from V and 4 bases from J, with 13 bases between.

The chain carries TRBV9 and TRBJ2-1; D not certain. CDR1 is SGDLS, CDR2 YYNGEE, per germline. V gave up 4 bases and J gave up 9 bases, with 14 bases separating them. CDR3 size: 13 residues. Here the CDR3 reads CASSPVPTGEQFF. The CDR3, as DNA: TGTGCCAGCAGCCCAGTCCCGACGGGTGAGCAGTTCTTC.

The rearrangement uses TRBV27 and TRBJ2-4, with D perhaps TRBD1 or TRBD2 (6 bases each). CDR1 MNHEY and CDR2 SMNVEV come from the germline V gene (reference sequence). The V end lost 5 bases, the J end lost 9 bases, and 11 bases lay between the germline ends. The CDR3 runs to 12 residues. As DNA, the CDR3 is TGTGCCAGCAGTCAACAGGGAGGCATTCAGTACTTC. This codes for CASSQQGGIQYF.

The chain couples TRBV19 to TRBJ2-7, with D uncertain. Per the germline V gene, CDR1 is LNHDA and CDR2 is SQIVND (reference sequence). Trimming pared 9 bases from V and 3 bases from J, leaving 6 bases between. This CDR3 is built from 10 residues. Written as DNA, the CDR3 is TGTGCCAGCGGATACTACGAGCAGTACTTC. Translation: CASGYYEQYF.

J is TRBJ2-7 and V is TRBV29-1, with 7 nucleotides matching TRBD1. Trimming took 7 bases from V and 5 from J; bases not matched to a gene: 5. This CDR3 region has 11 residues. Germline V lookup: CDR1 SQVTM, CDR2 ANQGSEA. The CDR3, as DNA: TGCAGCGGAAGTAGGGGGCACGAGCAGTACTTC. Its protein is CSGSRGHEQYF.

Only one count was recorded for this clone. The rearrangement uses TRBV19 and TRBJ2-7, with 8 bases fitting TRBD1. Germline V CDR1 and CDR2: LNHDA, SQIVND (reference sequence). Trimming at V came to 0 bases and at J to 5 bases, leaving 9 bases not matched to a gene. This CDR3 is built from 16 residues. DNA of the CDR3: TGTGCCAGTAGTATAGACCTCCGGACAGGGTTCCACGAGCAGTACTTC. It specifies CASSIDLRTGFHEQYF.

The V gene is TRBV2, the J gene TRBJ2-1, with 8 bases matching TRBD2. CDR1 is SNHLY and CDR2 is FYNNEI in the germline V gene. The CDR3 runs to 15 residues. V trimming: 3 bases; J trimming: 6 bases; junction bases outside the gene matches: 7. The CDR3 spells CASSEGSLAGNEQFF. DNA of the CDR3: TGTGCCAGCAGTGAGGGAAGCCTAGCGGGCAATGAGCAGTTCTTC.

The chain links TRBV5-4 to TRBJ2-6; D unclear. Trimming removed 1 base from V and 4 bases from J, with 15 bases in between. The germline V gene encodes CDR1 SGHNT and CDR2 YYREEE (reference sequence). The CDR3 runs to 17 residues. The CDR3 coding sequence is TGTGCCAGCAGCTTGTCGGCTGGGGTCTCGGGGGCCAACGTCCTGACTTTC. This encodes CASSLSAGVSGANVLTF.

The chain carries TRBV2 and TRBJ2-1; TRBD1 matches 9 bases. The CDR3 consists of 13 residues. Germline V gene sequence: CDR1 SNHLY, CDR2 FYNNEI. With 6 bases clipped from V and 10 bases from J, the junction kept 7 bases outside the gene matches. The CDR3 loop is CASRAQGAEEQFF. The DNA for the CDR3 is TGTGCCAGCAGAGCACAGGGGGCGGAAGAGCAGTTCTTC.

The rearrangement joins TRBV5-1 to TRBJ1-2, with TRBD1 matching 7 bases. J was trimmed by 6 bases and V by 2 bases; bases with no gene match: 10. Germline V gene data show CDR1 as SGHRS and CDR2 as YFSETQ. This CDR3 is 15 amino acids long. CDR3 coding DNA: TGCGCCAGCAGCTTTGGGACAGCGATGGTCGATGGCTACACCTTC. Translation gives CASSFGTAMVDGYTF.

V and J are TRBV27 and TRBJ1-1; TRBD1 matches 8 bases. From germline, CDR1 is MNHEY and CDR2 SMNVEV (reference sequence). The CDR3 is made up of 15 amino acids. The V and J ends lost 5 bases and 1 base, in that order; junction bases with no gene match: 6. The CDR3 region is CASSQRTGWNTEAFF. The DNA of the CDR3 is TGTGCCAGCAGTCAACGGACAGGGTGGAACACTGAAGCTTTCTTT.

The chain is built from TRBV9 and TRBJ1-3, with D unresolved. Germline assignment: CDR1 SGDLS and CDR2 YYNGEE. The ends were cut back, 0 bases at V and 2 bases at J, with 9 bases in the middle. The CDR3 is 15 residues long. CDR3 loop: CASSVEGITGNTIYF. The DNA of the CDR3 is TGTGCCAGCAGCGTAGAAGGGATCACTGGAAACACCATATATTTT.

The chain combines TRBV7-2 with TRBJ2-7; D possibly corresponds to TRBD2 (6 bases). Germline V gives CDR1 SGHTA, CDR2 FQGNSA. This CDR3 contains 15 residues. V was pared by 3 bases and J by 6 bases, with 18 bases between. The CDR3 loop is CASSFIGGGKLEQYF. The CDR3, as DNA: TGTGCCAGCAGCTTTATTGGAGGCGGGAAACTCGAGCAGTACTTC. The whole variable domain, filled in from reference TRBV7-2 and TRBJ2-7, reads GAGVSQSPSNKVTEKGKDVELRCDPISGHTALYWYRQSLGQGLEFLIYFQGNSAPDKSGLPSDRFSAERTGGSVSTLTIQRTQQEDSAVYLCASSFIGGGKLEQYFGPGTRLTVT.

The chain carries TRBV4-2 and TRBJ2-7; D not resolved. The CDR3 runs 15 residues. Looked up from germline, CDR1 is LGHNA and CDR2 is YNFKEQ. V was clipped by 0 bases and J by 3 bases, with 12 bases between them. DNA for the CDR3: TGTGCCAGCAGCCAAGAAGCGTGGAACAACTACGAGCAGTACTTC. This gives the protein CASSQEAWNNYEQYF.

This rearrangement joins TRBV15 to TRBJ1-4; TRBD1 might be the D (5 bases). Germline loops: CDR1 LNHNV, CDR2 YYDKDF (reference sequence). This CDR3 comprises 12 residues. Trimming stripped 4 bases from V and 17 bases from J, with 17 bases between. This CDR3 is CATSTTRQLIFF. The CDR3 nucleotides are TGTGCCACCAGCACTACTAGACAGCTCATCTTTTTT.

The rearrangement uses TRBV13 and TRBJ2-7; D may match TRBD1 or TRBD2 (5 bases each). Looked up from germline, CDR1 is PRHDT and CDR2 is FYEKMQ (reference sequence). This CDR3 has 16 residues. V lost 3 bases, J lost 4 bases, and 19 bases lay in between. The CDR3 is CASSLGPQGLGYEQYF. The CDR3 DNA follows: TGTGCCAGCAGCTTGGGACCGCAGGGCCTGGGTTACGAGCAGTACTTC.

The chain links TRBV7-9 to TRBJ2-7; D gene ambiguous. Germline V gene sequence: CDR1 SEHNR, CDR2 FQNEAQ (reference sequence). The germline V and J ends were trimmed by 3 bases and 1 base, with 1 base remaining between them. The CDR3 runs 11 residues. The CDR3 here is CASSFSYEQYF. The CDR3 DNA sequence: TGTGCCAGCAGCTTTTCCTACGAGCAGTACTTC.